This T cell receptor (beta chain) was sequenced in a study of regulatory T cells in long-lasting Graves disease. Study context: Newly diagnosed Graves' patients had under 3 months of antithyroid drugs.

The study's findings and limits: Persistent disease samples used TRBV28, TRBJ1-2 and TRBJ2-5 preferentially. Persistent patients shared more public clonotypes (around 3,000) than new patients (approximately 970).

This clonotype has ten or more counts. Its cognate antigen is unknown. Time point in this sample: newly diagnosed GD, antithyroid drugs for less than 3 months. Researchers made the TCR library from RNA that was extracted from PBMCs. V was trimmed by 1 base and J by 7 bases, leaving 11 bases between them. The CDR3 runs to 15 residues. Looked up from germline, CDR1 is SGHAT and CDR2 is FQNNGV. Through Arm-PCR of CDR3 regions and iRepertoire HTBI primers, TCR beta libraries were built. TCRdb called the multiplex PCR reads again in MiXCR, with one record for every CDR3 protein. Here the sample spans fewer than 350,000 distinct CDR3 sequences, more than 15% being singletons.

Specimen: peripheral blood mononuclear cells (PBMCs), collected at new diagnosis, from a patient treated with antithyroid drugs. The origin of this receptor is a female donor with Graves disease. The chain links TRBV11-2 to TRBJ1-6; no clear D. Here the CDR3 reads CASSLGVHKNSPLHF. CDR3 DNA sequence: TGTGCCAGCAGCTTAGGTGTTCATAAGAATTCACCCCTCCACTTT.